What follows are 29 T cell receptor beta chains derived from one specimen sequenced in a study of blood T cell repertoires in COVID-19. Method: immunoSEQ multiplex PCR; TCRdb's copy keeps in-frame clones and lacks some. This table holds under 200,000 clones, roughly 90% found once. Source material: PBMCs or T cells enriched from blood (not recorded which). Source of these receptors: a woman aged 50 to 60 who had recovered from COVID-19.

In its sample, this clone was seen once. This rearrangement joins TRBV11-3 to TRBJ2-1; TRBD2 matches 8 bases. The V gene's germline CDR1 is SGHNT and CDR2 YENEEA. CDR3 size: 12 residues. After removal of 1 base from V and 15 bases from J, the junction contained 5 bases not matched to a gene. CDR3 bases: TGTGCCAGCAGCTTAGGACCCGGGGGGGGGTTCTTC. Protein sequence: CASSLGPGGGFF.

As to this clone: Within the sample, other DNA sequences also encode this same CDR3. The chain joins TRBV12-3 or TRBV12-4 to TRBJ1-2; the match to TRBD1 covers 8 bases. V gave up 2 bases and J gave up 4 bases; unmatched junction bases: 0. The CDR3 totals 13 residues. The CDR3 loop is CASSLTGGYGYTF. As DNA, the CDR3 is TGTGCCAGCAGTTTAACAGGGGGCTATGGCTACACCTTC.

CDR3 sequence: CASSPPLGGTEAFF. The CDR3 bases are TGTGCCAGCTCACCACCCCTCGGGGGCACTGAAGCTTTCTTT. The rearrangement links TRBV18 to TRBJ1-1, with D tentatively TRBD1 (5 bases). This CDR3 has 14 residues. Trimming removed 0 bases at V and 4 bases at J, with 9 bases between. Germline values: CDR1 KGHSH, CDR2 LQKENI.

The rearrangement uses TRBV5-4 and TRBJ2-5; possible D gene TRBD2, 6 bases. The CDR3 contains 13 residues. The V gene's germline CDR1 is SGHNT and CDR2 YYREEE (reference sequence). The V gene lost 6 bases and the J gene lost 3 bases, with 12 bases spanning the gap. The CDR3 DNA sequence: TGTGCCAGCACCCAAGGCGGGGAAGAGACCCAGTACTTC. Translated, it gives CASTQGGEETQYF.

This chain connects TRBV30 to TRBJ2-1, with TRBD1 matching over 7 bases. The V gene end was trimmed by 2 bases and the J gene end by 2 bases; junction bases not matched to a gene: 3. The CDR3 spans 14 residues. Per germline, CDR1 GTSNPN and CDR2 SVGIG (reference sequence). The DNA of the CDR3 is TGTGCCTGGAGTAAGGGACAGACCTACAATGAGCAGTTCTTC. Its protein product is CAWSKGQTYNEQFF. The variable domain in full, with the rest retrieved from reference TRBV30 and TRBJ2-1, is SQTIHQWPATLVQPVGSPLSLECTVEGTSNPNLYWYRQAAGRGLQLLFYSVGIGQISSEVPQNLSASRPQDRQFILSSKKLLLSDSGFYLCAWSKGQTYNEQFFGPGTRLTVL.

This chain links TRBV29-1 with TRBJ2-3, with 9 bases that match TRBD2. The CDR3 loop spans 14 amino acids. Germline lookup yields CDR1 SQVTM and CDR2 ANQGSEA. After removal of 3 bases from V and 2 bases from J, the junction contained 3 bases not matched to a gene. CDR3 amino acids: CSVDKRGATDTQYF. CDR3 DNA sequence: TGCAGCGTTGACAAGCGGGGGGCCACAGATACGCAGTATTTT.

The rearrangement joins TRBV19 to TRBJ2-2; TRBD1 matches at 12 bases. Per germline, CDR1 LNHDA and CDR2 SQIVND (reference sequence). This CDR3 contains 15 residues. The J segment lost 6 bases and the V segment lost 4 bases, leaving 3 bases of the junction unmatched. The CDR3 sequence: CASSRGQGAAGELFF. The DNA for the CDR3 is TGTGCCAGTAGTAGGGGACAGGGGGCCGCCGGGGAGCTGTTTTTT.

The V and J genes are TRBV7-3 and TRBJ2-3, with TRBD1 matching 10 bases. CDR1 is SGHTA, CDR2 FQGTGA, per germline. The CDR3 covers 16 residues. The trim removed 5 bases at V and 0 bases at J, leaving 5 bases unmatched. CDR3 coding DNA: TGTGCCAGCAGCGCCTGGGACAGGGGTAGCACAGATACGCAGTATTTT. Its translation: CASSAWDRGSTDTQYF.

The chain has TRBV21-1 and TRBJ1-5; the table gives TRBD1 as D, unverified against the DNA. TRBV21-1 is tagged as a pseudogene. The CDR3 has 12 residues. The CDR3: CARQEKGDRQHF. The DNA for the CDR3 is TGTGCCAGGCAGGAGAAGGGGGATCGCCAGCATTTT.

The CDR3 is CASSNGLAGVNTGELFF. As DNA, the CDR3 is TGCGCCAGCAGCAACGGACTAGCGGGGGTGAACACCGGGGAGCTGTTTTTT. This chain joins TRBV5-1 and TRBJ2-2; 13 nucleotides align to TRBD2. Trimming took 4 bases from V and 1 from J; bases not matched to a gene: 4. The CDR3 length is 17 residues. Per germline, CDR1 SGHRS and CDR2 YFSETQ.

The V gene is TRBV6-5, the J gene TRBJ2-2, with D perhaps matching TRBD1 (5 bases). The CDR3 extends over 13 amino acids. The V and J ends lost 2 bases and 4 bases respectively, with 5 bases between them. CDR1 is MNHEY, CDR2 SVGAGI, per germline. The CDR3 protein is CASSYRGTGELFF. The CDR3 DNA sequence: TGTGCCAGCAGTTACAGGGGCACCGGGGAGCTGTTTTTT.

The rearrangement joins TRBV4-3 to TRBJ1-2, with D perhaps TRBD1 (6 bases). V lost 3 bases and J 2 bases, leaving 7 bases between the germline ends. The germline V gene has CDR1 LGHNA and CDR2 YSLEER. The length of the CDR3 is 13 residues. As DNA, the CDR3 is TGCGCCAGCAGCCAGGGGGCGAACTATGGCTACACCTTC. Translating it yields CASSQGANYGYTF.

The rearrangement uses TRBV7-2 and TRBJ2-7, with 9 nucleotides matching TRBD1. CDR3 length: 15 amino acids. CDR1 SGHTA and CDR2 FQGNSA come from the germline V gene. V shed 3 bases and J 3 bases; nucleotides not matched to a gene: 6. DNA of the CDR3: TGTGCCAGCAGCTTGACAGGGGGTCATGTCTACGAGCAGTACTTC. It specifies CASSLTGGHVYEQYF.

The chain couples TRBV24-1 to TRBJ2-7, with D maybe TRBD2 (5 bases). This CDR3 contains 14 residues. The germline V and J ends were trimmed by 10 bases and 2 bases, with 17 bases remaining between them. CDR1 and CDR2 (germline): KGHDR, SFDVKD. DNA for the CDR3: TGTGCCACTTCGGGAACCCGAGCGCCCTACGAGCAGTACTTC. Protein: CATSGTRAPYEQYF.

The chain joins TRBV3-1 (or the pseudogene TRBV3-2) to TRBJ1-1; D ambiguous. The CDR3 sequence is 14 residues long. Germline CDR1 reads LGHDT; CDR2 reads YNNKEL (reference sequence). V was shortened by 3 bases and J by 4 bases, with 12 bases between the two germline ends. The CDR3 nucleotides are TGTGCCAGCAGCCACGAGGGCCAGACCACTGAAGCTTTCTTT. Translated, it gives CASSHEGQTTEAFF.

The gene calls are TRBV7-2 and TRBJ2-1; 8 bases line up with TRBD2. The CDR3 has 15 residues. Germline V gene data show CDR1 as SGHTA and CDR2 as FQGNSA. V was pared by 0 bases and J by 7 bases, with 5 bases of the junction left unmatched. The DNA of the CDR3 is TGTGCCAGCAGCTTAGCTAGCGGGATGGGGAATGAGCAGTTCTTC. Translated: CASSLASGMGNEQFF. Filled out from reference TRBV7-2 and TRBJ2-1, the complete variable domain reads GAGVSQSPSNKVTEKGKDVELRCDPISGHTALYWYRQSLGQGLEFLIYFQGNSAPDKSGLPSDRFSAERTGGSVSTLTIQRTQQEDSAVYLCASSLASGMGNEQFFGPGTRLTVL.

The chain employs TRBV19 and TRBJ1-5; D is possibly TRBD1 (6 bases). V dropped 0 bases and J dropped 2 bases, with 11 bases sitting between them. The CDR3 consists of 16 residues. Germline lookup yields CDR1 LNHDA and CDR2 SQIVND (reference sequence). The CDR3 DNA reads TGTGCCAGTAGTATAGAAGGGGGAGCCCGCAATCAGCCCCAGCATTTT. As protein: CASSIEGGARNQPQHF.

This chain links TRBV6-1 with TRBJ1-2, with 8 bases fitting TRBD1. The CDR3 covers 15 residues. Germline V lookup: CDR1 MNHNS, CDR2 SASEGT. With V trimmed by 7 bases and J by 4 bases, 11 bases remained unmatched. CDR3 coding DNA: TGTGCCAGCACCCCACGGGACAGGTCTGGCTATGGCTACACCTTC. Its protein product is CASTPRDRSGYGYTF.

The chain is built from TRBV6-6 and TRBJ1-6, with TRBD1 identical over 10 bases. Germline V CDR1 and CDR2: MNHNY, SVGAGI (reference sequence). Trimming cost V 10 bases and J 6 bases; bases outside gene matches: 6. The CDR3 totals 14 residues. CDR3 amino acids: CATSRDRGNSPLHF. As DNA, the CDR3 is TGTGCCACCTCCCGGGACAGGGGTAATTCACCCCTCCACTTT.

The chain uses TRBV19 and TRBJ2-7; 7 nucleotides match TRBD1. The CDR3 is 14 amino acids. Germline CDR1 and CDR2: LNHDA and SQIVND (reference sequence). V trimming: 5 bases; J trimming: 2 bases; junction bases outside the gene matches: 6. The CDR3 sequence: CASSVQTGPYEQYF. The DNA for the CDR3 is TGTGCCAGTAGTGTCCAGACAGGGCCCTACGAGCAGTACTTC.

This clone was picked up one time. The chain carries TRBV5-1 and TRBJ1-1, with D possibly matching TRBD1 (6 bases). Deletions cut 5 bases from V and 3 bases from J, with 14 bases between. Per germline, CDR1 SGHRS and CDR2 YFSETQ. CDR3 length: 14 amino acids. The CDR3 here is CASSSGTPYTEAFF. CDR3 bases: TGCGCCAGCAGTTCCGGGACACCTTACACTGAAGCTTTCTTT.

This chain connects TRBV5-6 to TRBJ1-5, with TRBD1 matching over 7 bases. The CDR3 spans 15 residues. The junction had 10 bases not matched to a gene; V was cut back by 5 bases and J by 5 bases. The germline CDR1 and CDR2 sequences are SGHDT and YYEEEE. The CDR3 reads CASSSTGVADQPQHF. CDR3 bases: TGTGCCAGCAGTTCCACAGGGGTTGCTGATCAGCCCCAGCATTTT.

The chain has TRBV3-1 (or the pseudogene TRBV3-2) and TRBJ1-2; D is ambiguous. V was shortened by 3 bases and J by 5 bases, with 16 bases between the two germline ends. CDR3 size: 15 residues. Germline lookup yields CDR1 LGHDT and CDR2 YNNKEL (reference sequence). CDR3 loop: CASSHGNRGRYGYTF. CDR3 DNA: TGTGCCAGCAGCCATGGAAACCGGGGAAGGTATGGCTACACCTTC.

The genes are TRBV2 and TRBJ1-5; D is possibly TRBD1 (6 bases). The V end lost 4 bases, the J end lost 0 bases, and 10 bases lay between the germline ends. The CDR3 totals 15 residues. Germline loops: CDR1 SNHLY, CDR2 FYNNEI. The CDR3 coding sequence is TGTGCCAGCAGTGTTGGACAGTATAGCAATCAGCCCCAGCATTTT. It yields the protein CASSVGQYSNQPQHF.

The chain is built from TRBV29-1 and TRBJ2-1; 11 nucleotides match TRBD2. In germline, CDR1 is SQVTM, CDR2 ANQGSEA. The CDR3 runs 11 residues. The J segment lost 10 bases and the V segment lost 7 bases, leaving 3 bases of the junction unmatched. The CDR3 loop is CSASGGKEQFF. The CDR3 DNA is TGCAGCGCTAGCGGGGGGAAGGAGCAGTTCTTC.

The V gene is TRBV9, the J gene TRBJ2-5; tentative D call: TRBD2 (5 bases). V lost 4 bases and J lost 5, with 15 bases in between. This CDR3 is 14 amino acids long. The germline CDR1 and CDR2 sequences are SGDLS and YYNGEE. CDR3 sequence reads: CASSPGLTAETQYF. For the CDR3, the DNA is TGTGCCAGCAGCCCCGGACTGACCGCGGAGACCCAGTACTTC.

This clone has just one count. V usage is TRBV6-6 and J usage is TRBJ2-1; 14 bases are shared with TRBD2. Germline values: CDR1 MNHNY, CDR2 SVGAGI (reference sequence). The CDR3 is made up of 15 amino acids. With V trimmed by 6 bases and J by 7 bases, 5 bases remained unmatched. The CDR3 DNA reads as TGTGCCAGCAGGACTAGCGGGGGGGCCGGGAATGAGCAGTTCTTC. This sequence encodes CASRTSGGAGNEQFF.

The chain uses TRBV21-1 and TRBJ1-2; TRBD1 was called by the table and not checked on the DNA. TRBV21-1 constitutes a pseudogene. This CDR3 has 19 residues. CDR3 residues: CASSHTQNRGAGGQYGYTF. DNA for the CDR3: TGTGCCAGCAGCCACACCCAAAATAGGGGGGCAGGGGGACAGTATGGCTACACCTTC.

The J gene is TRBJ2-3, the V gene TRBV7-8; D is perhaps TRBD2 (6 bases). CDR3 length: 10 residues. V was pared by 5 bases and J by 10 bases, with 7 bases between. CDR1 is SGHVS and CDR2 is FQNEAQ in the germline V gene. The CDR3 sequence is CASSREAQYF. In nucleotides, the CDR3 is TGTGCCAGCAGCAGGGAGGCGCAGTATTTT.